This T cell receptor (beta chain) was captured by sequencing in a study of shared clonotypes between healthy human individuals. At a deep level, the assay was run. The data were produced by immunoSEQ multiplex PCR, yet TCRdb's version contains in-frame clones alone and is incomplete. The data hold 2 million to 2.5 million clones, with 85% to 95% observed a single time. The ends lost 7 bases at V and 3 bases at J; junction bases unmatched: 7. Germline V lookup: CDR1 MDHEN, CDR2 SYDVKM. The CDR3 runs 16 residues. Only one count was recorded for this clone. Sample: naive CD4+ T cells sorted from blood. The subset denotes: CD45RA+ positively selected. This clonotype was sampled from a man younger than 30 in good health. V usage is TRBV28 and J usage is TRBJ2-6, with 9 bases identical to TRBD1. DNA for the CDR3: TGTGCCAGCACCGGGACAGGGACGGGTGGGGCCAACGTCCTGACTTTC. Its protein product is CASTGTGTGGANVLTF.